This T cell receptor (beta chain) was captured by sequencing in a study of cytomegalovirus exposure and HLA in healthy donors. In the study overall: Falling in the Caucasian-associated ancestry cluster were about 83% of some 400 genotyped donors. Broader study findings: Using the classifier, cytomegalovirus status was reportedly diagnosed with high specificity and sensitivity. TCR beta chains numbering more than 150 were designated cytomegalovirus-associated.

On this clone: Its antigen is as yet unknown.

The PCR used 60 Vbeta and 13 Jbeta primers. Sequenced by immunoSEQ multiplex PCR; TCRdb stores in-frame clones only, minus some. This sample carries about 160,000 clones, around 69% of them seen once, and the ten largest clones take over 2.5%. The length of the CDR3 is 15 residues. Trimming cost V 6 bases and J 2 bases; bases outside gene matches: 3. The germline gives CDR1 SGHAT, CDR2 FQNNGV. Sequencing was done on a sample of PBMCs. The TCR comes from a woman in her thirties in good health and CMV-seronegative. The chain links TRBV11-2 to TRBJ2-2; 10 nucleotides line up with TRBD2. CDR3 region: CASRASGRNTGELFF. The CDR3 region has the DNA TGTGCCAGCAGGGCTAGCGGGAGAAACACCGGGGAGCTGTTTTTT.